This T cell receptor (beta chain) was sequenced during a study of T cells after yellow fever vaccination. Whole-study context: When fractions had low cell numbers, they were prepared with SMART-Seq v4 Ultra Low Input. Findings of the study overall: Booster sampling recovered most clones from primary vaccination (around 97% CD4, around 88% CD8). From the bulk population, abundant clonotypes could contaminate and appear within FACS-sorted repertoires.

TCRdb used MiXCR to reprocess the 5' RACE reads, holding one entry per CDR3 protein. Of approximately 550,000 distinct CDR3 sequences detected, approximately 13% appear once; the ten largest clones hold about 14%. CDR1 and CDR2 (germline): DFQATT, SNEGSKA (reference sequence). The germline V and J ends were trimmed by 5 bases and 2 bases, with 13 bases remaining between them. The CDR3 is made up of 13 amino acids. This clonotype has more than one count but fewer than ten. The target antigen is unknown. This TCR derives from a man aged 25-45 years who received the YFV17D yellow fever vaccine. Material: PBMCs, obtained on the day of the yellow fever booster vaccination. This chain uses TRBV20-1 with TRBJ2-7, with TRBD2 as a possible D gene (5 bases). The CDR3 bases are TGCAGTGCTGGACTTGACGGCGCCTACGAGCAGTACTTC. Translating gives CSAGLDGAYEQYF.